The 25 T cell receptor beta chains given below trace back to one sample, sequenced in a study of shared clonotypes between healthy human individuals. It was CD45RO-negative cells, positively selected for CCR7, that made up naive CD8 cells, with terminally differentiated effector memory CD45RA+ cells excluded. The repertoire was sequenced with immunoSEQ multiplex PCR; TCRdb's copy has only in-frame clones and lacks some. The sample has about 2.1 million clones, about 93% seen once; the top ten hold over 1.5%. Sequencing was carried out using naive CD8+ T cells from PBMCs. Every receptor here comes from a man in his late teens or twenties in good health. Some clones in this sample may be carry-over from other donors' samples.

CDR3 in DNA: TGTGCCAGCAGCTTAGAATCCTCGAACACCGGGGAGCTGTTTTTT. Translation gives CASSLESSNTGELFF. This chain connects TRBV7-2 to TRBJ2-2; D gene unclear. The CDR3 is made up of 15 amino acids. The germline V gene encodes CDR1 SGHTA and CDR2 FQGNSA. Trimming took 1 base from V and 0 from J, leaving 6 bases between them.

The chain recombines TRBV28 with TRBJ2-1; 14 bases agree with TRBD2. The germline gives CDR1 MDHEN, CDR2 SYDVKM. The V gene end was trimmed by 4 bases and the J gene end by 7 bases; junction bases not matched to a gene: 12. The CDR3 has 18 amino acids. The CDR3 here is CASSSLSGTSGRLNEQFF. The CDR3 nucleotides read TGTGCCAGCAGTTCCCTATCCGGGACTAGCGGGAGATTGAATGAGCAGTTCTTC.

The rearrangement uses TRBV6-1 and TRBJ2-5, with a tentative D call TRBD1 (6 bases). The length of the CDR3 is 11 residues. Germline loops: CDR1 MNHNS, CDR2 SASEGT. V lost 4 bases and J lost 11, with 11 bases in between. DNA for the CDR3: TGTGCCAGCAGTGGAACAGGGTCTCAGTACTTC. Its translation is CASSGTGSQYF.

The chain couples TRBV7-9 to TRBJ2-3; weak D call: TRBD1 (5 bases). The CDR3 totals 17 residues. The V end lost 4 bases, the J end lost 2 bases, and 19 bases lay between the germline ends. Looked up from germline, CDR1 is SEHNR and CDR2 is FQNEAQ (reference sequence). CDR3 sequence: CASSYSSADTYTDTQYF. The CDR3 DNA is TGTGCCAGCAGCTATTCGTCCGCGGACACCTACACAGATACGCAGTATTTT. The full variable domain, completed using reference TRBV7-9 and TRBJ2-3, is DTGVSQNPRHKITKRGQNVTFRCDPISEHNRLYWYRQTLGQGPEFLTYFQNEAQLEKSRLLSDRFSAERPKGSFSTLEIQRTEQGDSAMYLCASSYSSADTYTDTQYFGPGTRLTVL.

J is TRBJ1-4 and V is TRBV4-1, with TRBD1 as a possible D gene (5 bases). This CDR3 spans 16 amino acids. The germline V gene encodes CDR1 MGHRA and CDR2 YSYEKL. V was pared by 1 base and J by 0 bases, with 9 bases between. The CDR3 bases are TGCGCCAGCAGCCAAGTTGGGGCAGCAACTAATGAAAAACTGTTTTTT. Its protein is CASSQVGAATNEKLFF.

The gene calls are TRBV11-2 and TRBJ2-1; 8 bases line up with TRBD1. The germline CDR1 and CDR2 sequences are SGHAT and FQNNGV. This CDR3 is 17 amino acids long. V trimming: 1 base; J trimming: 7 bases; junction bases outside the gene matches: 12. This CDR3 reads CASSLAPYRDRRNEQFF. CDR3 DNA: TGTGCCAGCAGCTTAGCACCTTACCGGGACAGGAGGAATGAGCAGTTCTTC. Supplemented by reference TRBV11-2 and TRBJ2-1, the full variable domain reads EAGVAQSPRYKIIEKRQSVAFWCNPISGHATLYWYQQILGQGPKLLIQFQNNGVVDDSQLPKDRFSAERLKGVDSTLKIQPAKLEDSAVYLCASSLAPYRDRRNEQFFGPGTRLTVL.

The genes are TRBV7-9 and TRBJ1-4, with TRBD1 matching over 9 bases. Unmatched junction bases numbered 8, after V lost 5 bases and J lost 4 bases. This CDR3 spans 16 amino acids. CDR1 and CDR2 from the germline V gene are SEHNR and FQNEAQ (reference sequence). CDR3 in amino acids: CASSQKQGALNEKLFF. The CDR3, as DNA: TGTGCCAGCAGCCAGAAACAGGGGGCCCTTAATGAAAAACTGTTTTTT. The complete variable domain, with remaining parts taken from reference TRBV7-9 and TRBJ1-4, reads DTGVSQNPRHKITKRGQNVTFRCDPISEHNRLYWYRQTLGQGPEFLTYFQNEAQLEKSRLLSDRFSAERPKGSFSTLEIQRTEQGDSAMYLCASSQKQGALNEKLFFGSGTQLSVL.

This clone was found a few times. The chain joins TRBV2 to TRBJ1-5; no definite D call. Trimming cost V 0 bases and J 7 bases, with 10 bases left between them. Germline lookup yields CDR1 SNHLY and CDR2 FYNNEI. The CDR3 runs to 14 residues. The CDR3 sequence: CASSEALKSQPQHF. CDR3 sequence (DNA): TGTGCCAGCAGTGAAGCACTAAAATCGCAGCCCCAGCATTTT.

The chain joins TRBV2 to TRBJ2-7, with D tentatively TRBD2 (6 bases). This CDR3 has 16 residues. Trimming removed 6 bases from V and 2 bases from J, with 20 bases in between. The V gene's germline CDR1 is SNHLY and CDR2 FYNNEI. Written as DNA, the CDR3 is TGTGCCAGCAGGATTCCTAGGGACCGGACTACCTACGAGCAGTACTTC. It yields the protein CASRIPRDRTTYEQYF.

V usage is TRBV30 and J usage is TRBJ1-1, with 7 nucleotides matching TRBD1. The CDR3 is made up of 13 amino acids. V was pared by 3 bases and J by 4 bases, with 5 bases of the junction left unmatched. Per the germline V gene, CDR1 is GTSNPN and CDR2 is SVGIG (reference sequence). For the CDR3, the DNA is TGTGCCTGGAGATTCACAGGGGCCACTGAAGCTTTCTTT. Residues: CAWRFTGATEAFF.

Worth noting for this clone: The same CDR3 arises from other DNA sequences in this sample as well. The gene calls are TRBV19 and TRBJ1-5, with no clear D. Germline CDR1 is LNHDA and CDR2 is SQIVND (reference sequence). V lost 1 base and J 1 base, leaving 8 bases between the germline ends. The CDR3 consists of 15 residues. As DNA, the CDR3 is TGTGCCAGTAGTATAGTGGGGTTGAGCAATCAGCCCCAGCATTTT. It is translated as CASSIVGLSNQPQHF.

The gene calls are TRBV25-1 and TRBJ2-2; no definite D call. The CDR3 runs to 16 residues. Trimming took 8 bases from V and 3 from J, leaving 19 bases between them. Germline assignment: CDR1 MGHDK and CDR2 SYGVNS. CDR3 in amino acids: CASQFPSYSDTGELFF. The CDR3 DNA is TGTGCCAGCCAGTTCCCCTCTTACAGTGACACCGGGGAGCTGTTTTTT.

This rearrangement joins TRBV14 to TRBJ1-3, with D uncertain. This CDR3 region has 17 residues. Per the germline V gene, CDR1 is SGHDN and CDR2 is FVKESK. V lost 0 bases to trimming and J lost 0 bases, with 12 bases between them. CDR3 protein: CASSQDLGRRSGNTIYF. CDR3 bases: TGTGCCAGCAGCCAAGATCTTGGCAGGCGCTCTGGAAACACCATATATTTT.

The J gene is TRBJ1-5, the V gene TRBV28; D call uncertain. Trimming removed 2 bases at V and 0 bases at J, with 11 bases between. The CDR3 has 16 amino acids. Germline V gives CDR1 MDHEN, CDR2 SYDVKM. CDR3 in amino acids: CASSLPPRLSNQPQHF. The CDR3 region has the DNA TGTGCCAGCAGTTTACCTCCCAGACTTAGCAATCAGCCCCAGCATTTT.

The gene calls are TRBV10-1 and TRBJ2-7, with TRBD2 matching over 9 bases. Germline CDR1 reads WNHNN; CDR2 reads SYGVQD (reference sequence). The CDR3 has 16 residues. J gave up 1 base and V 3 bases, and 7 bases lay outside the gene matches. This CDR3 reads CASSDGPAGGSYEQYF. The CDR3 DNA is TGCGCCAGCAGTGATGGGCCAGCGGGAGGATCCTACGAGCAGTACTTC.

As DNA, the CDR3 is TGTGCCAGCAGCCGGCGGGGGACAGGGGATACTGAAGCTTTCTTT. Translated, it gives CASSRRGTGDTEAFF. V is TRBV13 and J is TRBJ1-1, with 10 bases that match TRBD1. CDR3 length: 15 amino acids. Germline V gives CDR1 PRHDT, CDR2 FYEKMQ (reference sequence). V trimming: 5 bases; J trimming: 5 bases; junction bases outside the gene matches: 8. Combining the CDR3 with reference TRBV13 and TRBJ1-1 gives the whole variable domain AAGVIQSPRHLIKEKRETATLKCYPIPRHDTVYWYQQGPGQDPQFLISFYEKMQSDKGSIPDRFSAQQFSDYHSELNMSSLELGDSALYFCASSRRGTGDTEAFFGQGTRLTVV.

V gene TRBV5-4 combines with J gene TRBJ2-7, with D maybe TRBD1 (6 bases). CDR3 length: 17 amino acids. The V gene lost 0 bases and the J gene lost 6 bases, with 22 bases spanning the gap. CDR1 is SGHNT and CDR2 is YYREEE in the germline V gene (reference sequence). CDR3 in amino acids: CASSLAPSRNRALEQYF. CDR3 nucleotide sequence: TGTGCCAGCAGCTTGGCACCGAGTCGGAACAGGGCCCTCGAGCAGTACTTC.

This clone was seen a single time. The V gene is TRBV2, the J gene TRBJ1-1, with D tentatively TRBD1 (5 bases). Germline values: CDR1 SNHLY, CDR2 FYNNEI. The CDR3 totals 12 residues. Trimming removed 5 bases from V and 6 bases from J, with 10 bases in between. For the CDR3, the DNA is TGTGCCAGCAGTCCGCGGGGCTCTGAAGCTTTCTTT. It encodes CASSPRGSEAFF.

V usage is TRBV5-1 and J usage is TRBJ2-7, with 7 nucleotides matching TRBD2. CDR1 is SGHRS, CDR2 YFSETQ, per germline. V dropped 3 bases and J dropped 3; count of bases not matched to a gene: 12. CDR3 length: 16 residues. CDR3 DNA sequence: TGCGCCAGCAGCTCAAGAGAGCGGGGTATAAACTACGAGCAGTACTTC. It codes for CASSSRERGINYEQYF. Supplemented by reference TRBV5-1 and TRBJ2-7, the full variable domain reads KAGVTQTPRYLIKTRGQQVTLSCSPISGHRSVSWYQQTPGQGLQFLFEYFSETQRNKGNFPGRFSGRQFSNSRSEMNVSTLELGDSALYLCASSSRERGINYEQYFGPGTRLTVT.

As for this clone: This sample also contains other DNA sequences that code for the same CDR3. V and J are TRBV9 and TRBJ2-7; perhaps TRBD2 as D (5 bases). The length of the CDR3 is 14 residues. Trimming left V 0 bases short and J 2 bases short, with 9 bases between. Germline V gene lookup returns CDR1 SGDLS and CDR2 YYNGEE. The CDR3 DNA is TGTGCCAGCAGCGTAGGAGGGCGGACCTACGAGCAGTACTTC. Translated: CASSVGGRTYEQYF.

CDR3 in DNA: TGCGCCAGCAGCCTCCAGCCCCAAGATACGCAGTATTTT. Translated, it gives CASSLQPQDTQYF. The chain employs TRBV5-1 and TRBJ2-3; D is ambiguous. Germline values: CDR1 SGHRS, CDR2 YFSETQ. This CDR3 has 13 amino acids. The V and J ends lost 4 bases and 5 bases respectively, with 11 bases between them.

The V gene is TRBV19, the J gene TRBJ2-1; the D gene is possibly TRBD2 (6 bases). The V gene lost 6 bases and the J gene lost 8 bases, with 14 bases spanning the gap. The CDR3 loop spans 13 amino acids. CDR1 and CDR2 from the germline V gene are LNHDA and SQIVND (reference sequence). The chain's CDR3 is CASRLTSSHEQFF. Here the CDR3 DNA reads TGTGCCAGTAGACTTACTAGCTCCCATGAGCAGTTCTTC.

V usage is TRBV27 and J usage is TRBJ2-5; tentative D call: TRBD1 (7 bases). Between the trimmed V and J ends, which lost 8 bases and 5 bases, there was a span of 21 bases. The CDR3 has 15 residues. CDR1 is MNHEY and CDR2 is SMNVEV in the germline V gene (reference sequence). The CDR3: CASSLRGALVETQYF. DNA of the CDR3: TGTGCCAGCTCCCTCAGGGGGGCATTAGTGGAGACCCAGTACTTC.

The rearrangement uses TRBV19 and TRBJ2-7; D gene ambiguous. CDR1 LNHDA and CDR2 SQIVND come from the germline V gene (reference sequence). CDR3 length equals 13 residues. Trimming stripped 7 bases from V and 4 bases from J, with 14 bases between. The CDR3 nucleotides are TGTGCCAGTACCCAGTCCGACGGATACGAGCAGTACTTC. Translated: CASTQSDGYEQYF. The full variable domain, completed using reference TRBV19 and TRBJ2-7, is DGGITQSPKYLFRKEGQNVTLSCEQNLNHDAMYWYRQDPGQGLRLIYYSQIVNDFQKGDIAEGYSVSREKKESFPLTVTSAQKNPTAFYLCASTQSDGYEQYFGPGTRLTVT.

The chain couples TRBV6-5 to TRBJ2-3; 7 bases map to TRBD2. This CDR3 is built from 14 residues. Germline CDR1 is MNHEY and CDR2 is SVGAGI. V shed 8 bases, J shed 2 bases, and the junction held 7 bases outside the gene matches. CDR3 in amino acids: CASRQSGITDTQYF. The CDR3 bases are TGTGCCAGCCGCCAAAGCGGGATCACAGATACGCAGTATTTT.